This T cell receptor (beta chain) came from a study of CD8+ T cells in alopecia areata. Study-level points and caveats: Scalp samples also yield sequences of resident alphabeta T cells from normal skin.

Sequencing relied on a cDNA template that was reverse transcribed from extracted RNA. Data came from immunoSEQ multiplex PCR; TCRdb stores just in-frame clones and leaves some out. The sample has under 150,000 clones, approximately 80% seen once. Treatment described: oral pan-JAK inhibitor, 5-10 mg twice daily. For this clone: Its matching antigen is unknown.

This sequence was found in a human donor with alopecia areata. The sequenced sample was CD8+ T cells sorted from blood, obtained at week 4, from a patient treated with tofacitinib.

The CDR3 region has the DNA TGTGCCAGCAGTTTCGACAGGGTTTCCCACGAGCAGTACTTC. Amino acid sequence: CASSFDRVSHEQYF. This chain links TRBV27 with TRBJ2-5; 7 nucleotides align to TRBD1. The end of the DNA fits TRBJ2-7 better, so the J call may be wrong. CDR1 MNHEY and CDR2 SMNVEV come from the germline V gene (reference sequence). The CDR3 contains 14 residues.